This passage covers 6 T cell receptor beta chains from one sample sequenced in a study of cytomegalovirus exposure and HLA in healthy donors. PCR involved 60 Vbeta and 13 Jbeta primers. Produced via immunoSEQ multiplex PCR; TCRdb's table is partial and in-frame only. The table lists 120,000 or so clones, about 80% of them singletons. The sequenced material came from PBMCs. The receptors originated from a male donor in good health and CMV-seronegative.

The chain combines TRBV27 with TRBJ1-2, with D possibly being TRBD1 (6 bases). CDR3 size: 16 residues. V was cut by 1 base and J by 1 base, with 13 bases left in between. Germline lookup yields CDR1 MNHEY and CDR2 SMNVEV (reference sequence). CDR3 nucleotide sequence: TGTGCCAGCAGTTTATGGGGGCACCTCAATAACTATGGCTACACCTTC. Translation: CASSLWGHLNNYGYTF.

This clone was counted only a few times. This chain uses TRBV7-2 with TRBJ2-1, with a weak D call TRBD1 (6 bases). Germline CDR1 reads SGHTA; CDR2 reads FQGNSA. This CDR3 region has 12 residues. Trimming pared 5 bases from V and 8 bases from J, leaving 10 bases between. CDR3 nucleotide sequence: TGTGCCAGCAGCCCTTACAGGGATGAGCAGTTCTTC. Protein sequence: CASSPYRDEQFF.

The gene calls are TRBV5-5 and TRBJ2-2; 8 bases line up with TRBD1. CDR1 and CDR2 (germline): SGHKS, YYEKEE (reference sequence). The CDR3 has 15 amino acids. Losses at the gene ends were 4 bases for V and 8 bases for J; bases not matched to a gene: 10. The chain's CDR3 is CASSRVGQGLGELFF. CDR3 nucleotide sequence: TGTGCCAGCAGCAGGGTCGGACAGGGCCTAGGGGAGCTGTTTTTT. The full variable domain, its missing parts supplied by reference TRBV5-5 and TRBJ2-2, is DAGVTQSPTHLIKTRGQQVTLRCSPISGHKSVSWYQQVLGQGPQFIFQYYEKEERGRGNFPDRFSARQFPNYSSELNVNALLLGDSALYLCASSRVGQGLGELFFGEGSRLTVL.

J is TRBJ2-3 and V is TRBV9; tentative D call: TRBD1 (6 bases). Per the germline V gene, CDR1 is SGDLS and CDR2 is YYNGEE. The CDR3 has 16 residues. Trimming removed 3 bases from V and 2 bases from J, with 16 bases in between. This CDR3 is CASSAEGQGITDTQYF. The CDR3 region has the DNA TGTGCCAGCAGCGCAGAAGGGCAGGGGATCACAGATACGCAGTATTTT. Filled out from reference TRBV9 and TRBJ2-3, the complete variable domain reads DSGVTQTPKHLITATGQRVTLRCSPRSGDLSVYWYQQSLDQGLQFLIQYYNGEERAKGNILERFSAQQFPDLHSELNLSSLELGDSALYFCASSAEGQGITDTQYFGPGTRLTVL.

The chain has TRBV4-1 and TRBJ2-3; 12 positions match TRBD2. The CDR3 loop spans 17 amino acids. Germline CDR1 is MGHRA and CDR2 is YSYEKL. Germline trimming cut 2 bases from V and 4 bases from J; bases unmatched to any gene: 7. The CDR3, as DNA: TGCGCCAGCAGCCAACGACTAGCGGGGGAAGGCGCAGATACGCAGTATTTT. The encoded protein is CASSQRLAGEGADTQYF.

V usage is TRBV2 and J usage is TRBJ1-1, with 9 bases matching TRBD1. After removal of 10 bases from V and 4 bases from J, the junction contained 10 bases not matched to a gene. This CDR3 contains 14 residues. The germline CDR1 and CDR2 sequences are SNHLY and FYNNEI. CDR3 DNA: TGTGCCATAAGACGGGACAGGGAAGCCACTGAAGCTTTCTTT. Protein product: CAIRRDREATEAFF.